These T cell receptor beta chains were read from a single sample in a study of OX40 agonist ivuxolimab in advanced cancers. TCRdb's table, derived via immunoSEQ multiplex PCR, lists solely in-frame clones and lacks some. The sample contains more than 70,000 clones, approximately 89% of which appear only once. The source was CD4+ or CD8+ T cells sorted from blood, collected in a trial of the OX40 agonist ivuxolimab. These receptors came from an adult with an advanced solid tumor such as melanoma, head and neck, liver or kidney cancer. The CDR3 runs from the conserved cysteine through the conserved F or W. Fields, in order: D gene, V gene, clone size, J gene, CDR3 DNA, CDR3 protein. A D gene is named only where the DNA matches it firmly. Only some rows state a clone size, as once, few, many or a class for expanded clones.

-	TRBV7-6	-	TRBJ2-1	TGTGCCAGCAGCTTAAATTCACCTCCAAAGCAGTTCTTC	CASSLNSPPKQFF
-	TRBV6-5	-	TRBJ2-7	TGTGCCAGCAGTTATGGAGTAGGGACCCCACCCTACGAGCAGTACTTC	CASSYGVGTPPYEQYF
TRBD1	TRBV29-1	-	TRBJ1-2	TGCAGCGTGACAGGGATGGATGGCTACACCTTC	CSVTGMDGYTF
-	TRBV5-8	-	TRBJ2-3	TGTGCCAGCAGTCCCCCGTCGAATTTGGGGAATTTT	CASSPPSNLGNF
-	TRBV28	-	TRBJ2-6	TGTGCCAGCAGTTTAAGGAGGCGCTTATCTGGGGCCAACGTCCTGACTTTC	CASSLRRRLSGANVLTF
TRBD1	TRBV5-1	-	TRBJ1-1	TGCGCCAGCAGCCAGGGGGGCAGGGGAGGCTCCTACACTGAAGCTTTCTTT	CASSQGGRGGSYTEAFF
TRBD2	TRBV6-6	-	TRBJ2-7	TGTGCCAGTAAGGCCGGGACTAGCGCCGTCGAGCAGTACTTC	CASKAGTSAVEQYF
TRBD1	TRBV7-9	-	TRBJ1-2	TGTGCCAGCAGCTTAGCCACCGGGACAGGGTACTATGGCTACACCTTC	CASSLATGTGYYGYTF
TRBD2	TRBV5-1	-	TRBJ2-5	TGCGCCAGCAGACCTAGACTAGCAGAAGAGACCCAGTACTTC	CASRPRLAEETQYF
-	TRBV5-1	-	TRBJ2-5	TGCGCCAGCACAATGGCAGATCCCTCGGAGACCCAGTACTTC	CASTMADPSETQYF
-	TRBV6-5	-	TRBJ2-5	TGTGCCAGCAGTTACTCGGGTTGGAGAAGAGAGACCCAGTACTTC	CASSYSGWRRETQYF
TRBD2	TRBV5-1	-	TRBJ2-5	TGCGCCAGCAGCTTGGGACTAGCGGGGTGGAAGACCCAGTACTTC	CASSLGLAGWKTQYF
TRBD1	TRBV7-2	-	TRBJ1-1	TGTGCCAGCAGCGCTACGGACAGGGGAGGCACTGAAGCTTTCTTT	CASSATDRGGTEAFF
-	TRBV7-2	-	TRBJ2-1	TGTGCCAGCAGTTCTTGGAATGAGCAGTTCTTC	CASSSWNEQFF
TRBD1	TRBV28	-	TRBJ2-7	TGTGCCAGCCGCCGGACAGGGGGCTCGTACGAGCAGTACTTC	CASRRTGGSYEQYF
-	TRBV20-1	-	TRBJ1-2	TGCAGTGCTATTCGGGTAAATGGCTACACCTTC	CSAIRVNGYTF
-	TRBV11-2	-	TRBJ2-7	TGTGCCAGCAGCTTAGAAACTCTCTACGAGCAGTACTTC	CASSLETLYEQYF
-	TRBV4-2	-	TRBJ2-2	TGTGCCAGCAGCCAAGAATACCCCAACACCGGGGAGCTGTTTTTT	CASSQEYPNTGELFF
TRBD1	TRBV6-5	-	TRBJ2-5	TGTGCCAGCAGTAAGTGGGACAGGGGTAGGGAGCAGTACTTC	CASSKWDRGREQYF
-	TRBV5-4	few	TRBJ1-2	TGTGCCACGTGGGGGGGCCACTATGGCTACACCTTC	CATWGGHYGYTF
-	TRBV5-1	once	TRBJ2-1	TGCGCCAGCAGCCCCGGTTGGGATGAGCAGTTCTTC	CASSPGWDEQFF
TRBD2	TRBV7-3	-	TRBJ2-1	TGTGCCAGCAGCTTTAGCGGGAGTTCCCTTTACAATGAGCAGTTCTTC	CASSFSGSSLYNEQFF
TRBD1	TRBV10-2	-	TRBJ1-5	TGCGCCACCGGACAGGGGAGCGGTCAGCCCCAGCATTTT	CATGQGSGQPQHF
TRBD1	TRBV11-3	-	TRBJ2-3	TGTGCCAGCAGCTCCCGGGACAGGGCCACAGATACGCAGTATTTT	CASSSRDRATDTQYF
-	TRBV19	few	TRBJ1-2	TGTGCCAGTAGTTCGTCGACATCGTACTATGGCTACACCTTC	CASSSSTSYYGYTF
-	TRBV20-1	-	TRBJ2-7	TGCAGTTCCTCCAGAAACTACGAGCAGTACTTC	CSSSRNYEQYF
TRBD2	TRBV29-1	once	TRBJ2-2	TGCAGCGTTGCAAGGACTAGGAACACCGGGGAGCTGTTTTTT	CSVARTRNTGELFF
-	TRBV2	few	TRBJ1-5	TGTGCCAGCAGTGAAGAGGCAGGGAATCAGCCCCAGCATTTT	CASSEEAGNQPQHF
TRBD1	TRBV19	-	TRBJ2-3	TGTGCCAGTAGTATATCAGGGGGCAGGGCAGATACGCAGTATTTT	CASSISGGRADTQYF
-	TRBV6-5	once	TRBJ2-3	TGTGCCAGCAGTAGACCTGGAGATACGCAGTATTTT	CASSRPGDTQYF
TRBD1	TRBV2	-	TRBJ1-1	TGTGCCAGCAATCCGGGACAGAGGGCCTCCGAAGCTTTCTTT	CASNPGQRASEAFF
-	TRBV7-2	-	TRBJ1-5	TGTGCCAGCAGCTTAGGTAGGACAGTTCAGCCCCAGCATTTT	CASSLGRTVQPQHF
TRBD2	TRBV28	-	TRBJ2-7	TGTGCCAGCAGTTTATCGGCTAGCGGGGCCCCGGAGCAGTACTTC	CASSLSASGAPEQYF
TRBD1	TRBV5-6	-	TRBJ2-1	TGTGCCAGCAGCTTGAGCGGGACAGGGGATGGTGGTGAGCAGTTCTTC	CASSLSGTGDGGEQFF
-	TRBV9	-	TRBJ2-2	TGTGCCAGCAGCGTAGTAAGCACCGGGGAGCTGTTTTTT	CASSVVSTGELFF
TRBD2	TRBV6-5	-	TRBJ2-5	TGTGCCAGCAGCCCTAGCGGGGGGGGAGAGACCCAGTACTTC	CASSPSGGGETQYF
-	TRBV19	-	TRBJ1-5	TGTGCCAGTAGTATTGGGTTGGAAAGAGATCAGCCCCAGCATTTT	CASSIGLERDQPQHF
-	TRBV28	-	TRBJ2-1	TGTGCCAGCACCCAGGGGTACAGCTCCTACAATGAGCAGTTCTTC	CASTQGYSSYNEQFF
-	TRBV6-5	-	TRBJ1-4	TGTGCCAGCAGTTACGGGGCAGGGGCTAATGAAAAACTGTTTTTT	CASSYGAGANEKLFF
TRBD2	TRBV19	-	TRBJ2-7	TGTGCCAGTAGTTCCCTAGCGGGGCGTATTTACGAGCAGTACTTC	CASSSLAGRIYEQYF
-	TRBV18	-	TRBJ1-2	TGTGCCAGCTCACCACCAGATTGGGCTGGCTACACCTTC	CASSPPDWAGYTF
-	TRBV18	-	TRBJ1-2	TGTGCCAGCTCGACCTGGGGTGCGTCTTCCTATGGCTACACCTTC	CASSTWGASSYGYTF
TRBD1	TRBV18	-	TRBJ2-5	TGTGCCAGCTCACCGTCGACGGGGACAGGGGGTGGTAAGACCCAGTACTTC	CASSPSTGTGGGKTQYF
TRBD1	TRBV5-8	-	TRBJ2-1	TGTGCCAGCAGCTGGACAGGGGATGAGCAGTTCTTC	CASSWTGDEQFF
TRBD1	TRBV19	-	TRBJ1-5	TGTGCCAGTAGACGTTTGGCGGGACAGGGGAATCAGCCCCAGCATTTT	CASRRLAGQGNQPQHF
TRBD2	TRBV6-5	-	TRBJ2-7	TGTGCCAGCAGCTGGGAGGGAAAACAGTACTTC	CASSWEGKQYF
-	TRBV13	-	TRBJ1-5	TGTGCCAGCAGCACTAACAATCAGCCCCAGCATTTT	CASSTNNQPQHF
-	TRBV11-3	-	TRBJ1-2	TGTGCCAGCAGCTTAGAGAGGTGGACAGAAGACTTAAACTATGGCTACACCTTC	CASSLERWTEDLNYGYTF
-	TRBV5-6	once	TRBJ1-3	TGTGCCAGCAGCCCCGGCGGGGAAAACACCATATATTTT	CASSPGGENTIYF
-	TRBV2	-	TRBJ2-3	TGTGCCGGGGGACGCACAGATACGCAGTATTTT	CAGGRTDTQYF
TRBD1	TRBV2	-	TRBJ1-2	TGTGCCAGCAGGGACACAGGGGTTTCGGATGGCTACACCTTC	CASRDTGVSDGYTF
-	TRBV6-1	medium-sized	TRBJ1-5	TGTGCCAGCAGTGAAGGGGCGCAGGGGCTGCGGGTCTACAGCAATCAGCCCCAGCATTTT	CASSEGAQGLRVYSNQPQHF
TRBD2	TRBV11-3	-	TRBJ2-1	TGTGCCAGCAGCTTGACTAGCGGGAGGAGTGAGCAGTTCTTC	CASSLTSGRSEQFF
-	TRBV5-1	-	TRBJ1-1	TGCGCCAGCAAACGAAGGGGCTCGGAGACTGAAGCTTTCTTT	CASKRRGSETEAFF
TRBD2	TRBV5-1	-	TRBJ2-7	TGCGCCAGCAGCCCTAGCGGGGGCCCCCCCAGCGAGCAGTACTTC	CASSPSGGPPSEQYF
-	TRBV6-6	-	TRBJ2-3	TGTGCCAGCAGGCGTACAGGGGGGGGTGCGGATACGCAGTATTTT	CASRRTGGGADTQYF
-	TRBV21-1	-	TRBJ1-1	TGTGCCAGCAGCAAAGGGGTCCCAGAACGCCCGAACACTGAAGCTTTCTTT	CASSKGVPERPNTEAFF